This is a list of T cell receptor beta chains from one sample in a study of blood T cell repertoires in COVID-19. This table comes from immunoSEQ multiplex PCR, and its TCRdb copy is limited to in-frame clones, with some not included. The data contain 250,000 to 300,000 clones, approximately 91% of them singletons. The material sequenced was peripheral blood. These receptor sequences come from a woman aged 25 to 39 with COVID-19, enrolled during active disease. Each CDR3 is given with its conserved first and last residue. The D gene is left open where the match is weak. Size is omitted from some rows. Given values are once, few, many or a class for expanded clones.

clone size	V gene	CDR3 length	D gene	J gene	CDR3 DNA	CDR3 protein
.	TRBV19	14	.	TRBJ1-2	TGTGCCAGTAGTAGCCGGGATGCTAACTATGGCTACACCTTC	CASSSRDANYGYTF
.	TRBV15	16	.	TRBJ1-6	TGTGCCACCAGCAGGATCTACAGCTCCTATAATTCACCCCTCCACTTT	CATSRIYSSYNSPLHF
.	TRBV14	16	.	TRBJ2-3	TGTGCCAGCAGCCAGCGGGCAAAGGCAAGCACAGATACGCAGTATTTT	CASSQRAKASTDTQYF
.	TRBV2	15	.	TRBJ1-5	TGTGCCAGCAGTGTACAGGGAGAGAGCAATCAGCCCCAGCATTTT	CASSVQGESNQPQHF
.	TRBV27	17	TRBD2	TRBJ2-5	TGTGCCAGCAGTTTATATGGGCTAGCGGGAGGTGGGGAGACCCAGTACTTC	CASSLYGLAGGGETQYF
.	TRBV6-1	16	TRBD1	TRBJ2-7	TGTGCCAGCAGTGAAGCCAGCGCTGGGACAGGGGTCGAGCAGTACTTC	CASSEASAGTGVEQYF
.	TRBV5-4	15	.	TRBJ1-5	TGTGCCAGCAGCTTGGATGGCAGGTGGGCTCAGCCCCAGCATTTT	CASSLDGRWAQPQHF
.	TRBV13	16	.	TRBJ1-1	TGTGCCAGCAGCTTTACAGGGATGGGCCTGAACACTGAAGCTTTCTTT	CASSFTGMGLNTEAFF
.	TRBV6-2/TRBV6-3	15	.	TRBJ1-2	TGTGCCAGCAGTTCTTGGGGACAAGACTACTATGGCTACACCTTC	CASSSWGQDYYGYTF
few	TRBV2	16	.	TRBJ2-7	TGTGCCAGCAGTGATCCGAGGGGGGGAAGCTCCTACGAGCAGTACTTC	CASSDPRGGSSYEQYF
.	TRBV11-3	15	TRBD2	TRBJ2-1	TGTGCCAGCAGCTCCGTTAGCGGGAGGGCCAATGAGCAGTTCTTC	CASSSVSGRANEQFF
.	TRBV28	18	TRBD2	TRBJ2-3	TGTGCCAGCAGCACCCCCGGGACTAGCGGGAGGGAGACAGATACGCAGTATTTT	CASSTPGTSGRETDTQYF
.	TRBV7-8	17	.	TRBJ2-3	TGTGCCAGCAGCAAAAGAGGAGGGAGTGGAGCCACAGATACGCAGTATTTT	CASSKRGGSGATDTQYF
.	TRBV7-3	14	.	TRBJ2-2	TGTGCCAGCAGTCGGACACTAAACACCGGGGAGCTGTTTTTT	CASSRTLNTGELFF
.	TRBV11-2	14	.	TRBJ1-2	TGTGCCAGCGGCCTAGGGACATATGGTCGAGGCTACACCTTC	CASGLGTYGRGYTF
.	TRBV3-1/TRBV3-2	15	TRBD1	TRBJ2-2	TGTGCCAGCAGCGAAAGGACAGGGATCCTCGGGGAGCTGTTTTTT	CASSERTGILGELFF
.	TRBV7-3	16	TRBD2	TRBJ2-1	TGTGCCAGCAGCTTACGAGCTAGCGGGGCTTACAATGAGCAGTTCTTC	CASSLRASGAYNEQFF
.	TRBV5-1	15	.	TRBJ1-2	TGCGCCAGCAGCTGGACTCTTTCGCCTAACTATGGCTACACCTTC	CASSWTLSPNYGYTF
once	TRBV21-1	16	.	TRBJ2-2	TGTGCCAGCAGCTCGCAAGGGACAGGACCTACCGGGGAGCTGTTTTTT	CASSSQGTGPTGELFF
few	TRBV29-1	14	TRBD1	TRBJ1-5	TGCAGCGTTGGTTGGGACAGGGGCAATCAGCCCCAGCATTTT	CSVGWDRGNQPQHF
.	TRBV5-5	13	.	TRBJ1-1	TGTGCCAGCAGGCGGGGGACAAATCCTCAAGCTTTCTTT	CASRRGTNPQAFF
.	TRBV3-1/TRBV3-2	14	.	TRBJ1-3	TGTGCCAGCAGAGGGCGGGGGTCAGGAAACACCATATATTTT	CASRGRGSGNTIYF
.	TRBV6-5	15	.	TRBJ2-2	TGTGCCAGCAGTTATTCCTCCTTAAACACCGGGGAGCTGTTTTTT	CASSYSSLNTGELFF
.	TRBV28	15	.	TRBJ1-5	TGTGCCAGCATCAATCGGGGGGGTAGCAATCAGCCCCAGCATTTT	CASINRGGSNQPQHF
.	TRBV3-1/TRBV3-2	15	.	TRBJ2-2	TGTGCCAGCAGCCAAGTTAGGAGGGAGACCGGGGAGCTGTTTTTT	CASSQVRRETGELFF
.	TRBV6-2/TRBV6-3	12	.	TRBJ1-5	TGTGCCAGCAGTATGGCAGGGCAGCCCCAGCATTTT	CASSMAGQPQHF
.	TRBV19	15	.	TRBJ2-2	TGTGCCAGTTCCCAGGGGGGTTTGGACACCGGGGAGCTGTTTTTT	CASSQGGLDTGELFF
few	TRBV7-9	16	TRBD2	TRBJ2-1	TGTGCCAGCAGCTTAGCGTCCCTTTTTAGCGGGAGTAAGCAGTTCTTC	CASSLASLFSGSKQFF
.	TRBV30	13	.	TRBJ1-2	TGTGCCTGGACTAGAGGTCCCGGAGAGGGCTACACCTTC	CAWTRGPGEGYTF
.	TRBV5-6	15	.	TRBJ1-6	TGTGCCAGCAGCTATACGAGGGGGTTTTCAGGGCCCCTCCACTTT	CASSYTRGFSGPLHF
.	TRBV21-1	17	.	TRBJ2-5	TGTGCCAGCAGCAACTCACGGACAGGACGAATAGAAGAGACCCAGTACTTC	CASSNSRTGRIEETQYF
.	TRBV5-1	15	TRBD2	TRBJ2-1	TGCGCCAGCAGCCTAGCGGGAGGGACTAACAATGAGCAGTTCTTC	CASSLAGGTNNEQFF
.	TRBV20-1	11	.	TRBJ2-1	TGCAGTGCTAGACCCCTCAATGAGCAGTTCTTC	CSARPLNEQFF